The clone carrying this TCR beta chain was picked up one time. Its antigen is not known. One end of the junction varies from germline; a read error may be responsible. The CDR3 is 15 amino acids. Looked up from germline, CDR1 is WNHNN and CDR2 is SYGVQD (reference sequence). TCR beta cDNA was reverse-transcribed from approximately 0.45 ug of total RNA. The reaction used a constant-region primer and ProtoScript II reverse transcriptase. For TCR beta, libraries were produced by three nested multiplex PCR rounds using slightly modified ARM-PCR. PCR rounds one and two used TRBV1-TRBV30 forward primers with a C-beta reverse primer for roughly 9 cycles each. MiXCR, run by TCRdb on the multiplex PCR reads, gives a single entry per CDR3 protein. Altogether some 100,000 distinct CDR3 sequences are present, 55% to 80% being singletons, with the ten largest covering 12%. These data belong to a study of tumor-infiltrating lymphocytes in primary liver carcinoma. Study as a whole: The tumors, T1-T3 N0M0 lesions, were roughly 4.2 to 11 cm across.

Unsorted bulk tissue (roughly 19-31 mg) underwent RNA and DNA co-extraction. Over 85% of the cells in every tumor sample were viable tumor cells. Whole-study results and caveats: Top-250-clone fractions were significantly higher in tumors than in blood (p = 0.039).

The rearrangement uses TRBV10-1 and TRBJ2-7; no clear D. The clonotype was recovered from a woman aged 55-75 years with primary liver carcinoma and hepatitis B virus infection. Material: liver tumor tissue from sampling region 2. Subset described: tumor region T2, inferior pole. The DNA of the CDR3 is TGCGCCAGCGGTGCGTCTCAGAGAAGAGGCTACGAGCGGTACTTC. Residues: CASGASQRRGYERYF.